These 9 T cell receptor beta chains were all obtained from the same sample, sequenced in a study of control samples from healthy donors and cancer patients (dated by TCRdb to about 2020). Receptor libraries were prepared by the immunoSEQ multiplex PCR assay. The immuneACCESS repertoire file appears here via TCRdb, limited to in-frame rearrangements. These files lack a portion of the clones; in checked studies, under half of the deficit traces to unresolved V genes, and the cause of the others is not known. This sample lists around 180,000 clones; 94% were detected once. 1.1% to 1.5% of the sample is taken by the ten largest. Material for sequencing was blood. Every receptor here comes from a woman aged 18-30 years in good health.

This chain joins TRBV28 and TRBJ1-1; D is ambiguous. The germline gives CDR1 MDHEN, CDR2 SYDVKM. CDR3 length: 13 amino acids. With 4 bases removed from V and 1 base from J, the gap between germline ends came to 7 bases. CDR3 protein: CASSSLENTEAFF. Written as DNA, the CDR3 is TGTGCCAGCAGTTCTCTAGAGAACACTGAAGCTTTCTTT.

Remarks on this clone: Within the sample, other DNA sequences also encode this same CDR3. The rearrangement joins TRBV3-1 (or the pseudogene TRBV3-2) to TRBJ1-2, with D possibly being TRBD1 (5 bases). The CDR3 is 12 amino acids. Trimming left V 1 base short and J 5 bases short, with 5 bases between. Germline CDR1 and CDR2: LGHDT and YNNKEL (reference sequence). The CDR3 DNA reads TGTGCCAGCAGCCAAGGGGGGTATGGCTACACCTTC. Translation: CASSQGGYGYTF.

CDR3 sequence reads: CASSVLSPLHF. CDR3 nucleotide sequence: TGTGCCAGCAGCGTTCTTTCACCCCTCCACTTT. This chain uses TRBV7-6 with TRBJ1-6; D remains unclear. CDR3 length equals 11 residues. Germline lookup yields CDR1 SGHVS and CDR2 FNYEAQ. With 5 bases removed from V and 9 bases from J, the gap between germline ends came to 5 bases. Complete variable domain (other parts from reference TRBV7-6 and TRBJ1-6): GAGVSQSPRYKVTKRGQDVALRCDPISGHVSLYWYRQALGQGPEFLTYFNYEAQQDKSGLPNDRFSAERPEGSISTLTIQRTEQRDSAMYRCASSVLSPLHFGNGTRLTVT.

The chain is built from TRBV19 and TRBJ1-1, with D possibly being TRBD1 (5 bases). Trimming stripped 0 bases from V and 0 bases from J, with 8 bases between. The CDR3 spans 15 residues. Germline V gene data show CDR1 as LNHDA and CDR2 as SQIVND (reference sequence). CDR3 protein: CASSIDRVMNTEAFF. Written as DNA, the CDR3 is TGTGCCAGTAGTATAGACAGGGTCATGAACACTGAAGCTTTCTTT.

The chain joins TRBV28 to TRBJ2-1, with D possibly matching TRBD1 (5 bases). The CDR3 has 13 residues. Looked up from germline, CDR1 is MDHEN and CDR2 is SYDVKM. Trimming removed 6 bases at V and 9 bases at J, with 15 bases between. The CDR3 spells CASSYTRDSEQFF. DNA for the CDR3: TGTGCCAGCAGCTACACCAGGGATTCTGAGCAGTTCTTC.

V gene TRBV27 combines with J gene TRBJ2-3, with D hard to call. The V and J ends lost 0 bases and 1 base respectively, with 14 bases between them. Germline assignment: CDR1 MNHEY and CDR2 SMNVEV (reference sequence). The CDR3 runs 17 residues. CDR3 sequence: CASSLSYSAGRTDTQYF. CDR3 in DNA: TGTGCCAGCAGTTTATCGTATTCGGCCGGGCGCACAGATACGCAGTATTTT.

In DNA form, the CDR3 reads TGCGCCAGCAGTTCAGGGAGCCGAGAAGAGACCCAGTACTTC. This translates into CASSSGSREETQYF. V usage is TRBV10-1 and J usage is TRBJ2-5, with D perhaps given as TRBD1 or TRBD2 (5 bases each). Germline V gene lookup returns CDR1 WNHNN and CDR2 SYGVQD (reference sequence). CDR3 length: 14 amino acids. V lost 5 bases and J lost 3, with 13 bases in between.

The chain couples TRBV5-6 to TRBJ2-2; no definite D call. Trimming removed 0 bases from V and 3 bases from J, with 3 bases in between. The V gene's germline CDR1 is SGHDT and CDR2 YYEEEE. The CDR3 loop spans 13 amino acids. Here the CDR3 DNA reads TGTGCCAGCAGCTTGGTCCACACCGGGGAGCTGTTTTTT. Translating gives CASSLVHTGELFF.

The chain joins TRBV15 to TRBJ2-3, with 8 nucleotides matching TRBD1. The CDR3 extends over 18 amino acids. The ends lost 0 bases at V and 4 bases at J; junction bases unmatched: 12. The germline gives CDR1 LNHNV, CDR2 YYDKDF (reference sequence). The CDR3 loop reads CATSRDRQGQIVSDTQYF. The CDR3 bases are TGTGCCACCAGCAGAGACCGACAGGGGCAGATAGTATCAGATACGCAGTATTTT.